This record looks at one T cell receptor (beta chain) sequence and its context. Its cognate antigen is unknown. This entry is derived from a study of T cell responses to AZD1222 COVID-19 vaccine. Study-level findings and limits: A mostly white British donor set with more females was recruited, and clonal diversity was possibly underestimated. Two AZD1222 administrations were followed by greater Spike-specific TCR breadth and depth. Just a handful of AZD1222 recipients were seropositive at baseline.

Trimming stripped 6 bases from V and 5 bases from J, with 11 bases between. CDR3 length: 13 amino acids. Clones were read by immunoSEQ multiplex PCR, and TCRdb kept only the in-frame ones, dropping some. The data hold 150,000 to 160,000 clones, with around nine tenths observed a single time. The study pooled second doses at about 4 or about 12 weeks. The clonotype was recovered from an adult who received the AZD1222 COVID-19 vaccine. This rearrangement joins TRBV12-3 or TRBV12-4 to TRBJ1-5; D remains unclear. Sequencing was performed on peripheral blood, taken 28 days after the second AZD1222 dose. The CDR3 is CASSLDTYQPQHF. For the CDR3, the DNA is TGTGCCAGCAGCCTCGACACATATCAGCCCCAGCATTTT.